This T cell receptor (beta chain) was found in a study of T cells in Graves' hyperthyroidism and ophthalmopathy. Using RNA transcripts as the source, TCR beta CDR3 regions were amplified. The TCR CDR3 first-round RT-PCR relied on the HTBI primer set. TCRdb re-called the multiplex PCR reads through MiXCR, storing one row per CDR3 protein. The sample gives fewer than 350,000 distinct CDR3 sequences, roughly an eighth of which show up once; approximately 7.9% is in the top ten. Newly diagnosed patients aged 18 to 65 had hyperthyroidism of under 2 months' duration. V lost 2 bases and J 7 bases, leaving 20 bases between the germline ends. This CDR3 has 16 amino acids. Germline V gene lookup returns CDR1 MNHEY and CDR2 SMNVEV (reference sequence). In this sample, this clonotype turned up many times.

Sample: blood. The chain employs TRBV27 and TRBJ1-2, with D possibly matching TRBD1 (6 bases). The clonotype originates from a woman aged 40 to 50 with Graves' hyperthyroidism. The CDR3 bases are TGTGCCAGCAGTTTAGTGATGGGACATTTCTCAAGTGGCTACACCTTC. As protein: CASSLVMGHFSSGYTF.